The clone carrying this TCR beta chain turned up a few times. The antigen is unknown. The sample belongs to a study of vaccination and CD4 T cells after COVID-19. An Oncomine TCR Beta short-read assay was used to sequence the DNA from cultured CD4+ T cells. MiXCR, run by TCRdb on the PCR reads, gives a single entry per CDR3 protein. The sample holds about 14,000 distinct CDR3 sequences, 55% to 80% seen once. Treatment here: roughly ten-day PBMC culture with coronavirus spike peptide pools or control peptides (ViraFEST assay). For ViraFEST, peptide pools expanded antigen-specific T cells, after which the TCRs were sequenced. Trimming took off 5 bases at V and 2 bases at J, with 16 bases between the two ends. Germline values: CDR1 SEHNR, CDR2 FQNEAQ (reference sequence). The CDR3 is 16 residues long.

The TCR comes from a human donor who had recovered from COVID-19. The rearrangement joins TRBV7-9 to TRBJ1-5, with D possibly being TRBD1 (6 bases). Sequenced sample: CD4+ T cells from blood, cultured in vitro. CDR3 DNA sequence: TGTGCCAGCAGCCTTGGACAGCCGGTTGGCAATCAGCCCCAGCATTTT. Translated, it gives CASSLGQPVGNQPQHF. Full variable domain (missing parts from reference TRBV7-9 and TRBJ1-5): DTGVSQNPRHKITKRGQNVTFRCDPISEHNRLYWYRQTLGQGPEFLTYFQNEAQLEKSRLLSDRFSAERPKGSFSTLEIQRTEQGDSAMYLCASSLGQPVGNQPQHFGDGTRLSIL.